Listed below are T cell receptor beta chains from one sample, sequenced in a study of brain metastases from non-small cell lung cancer. Using immunoSEQ multiplex PCR, the repertoire was profiled, and TCRdb retains in-frame clones only, with some absent. The sample records over a hundred clones, 85% to 95% being singletons. The sequenced sample consisted of tumor-adjacent normal tissue. The receptor set was obtained from a donor aged 40 or over with non-small cell lung cancer. The CDR3 runs from the conserved cysteine through the conserved F or W. The order of the fields is clone size, V gene, D gene, J gene, CDR3 DNA, CDR3 protein. A D gene is named only where the DNA matches it firmly. Some rows have no size entry. The others give once, few or many, or a class for an expanded clone.

clone_size: NA
v_call: TRBV19
d_call: TRBD1
j_call: TRBJ1-5
cdr3_nt: TGTGCCAGCGGACAGGGACTAGGTCAGCCCCAGCATTTT
cdr3_aa: CASGQGLGQPQHF

clone_size: NA
v_call: TRBV3-1/TRBV3-2
d_call: TRBD2
j_call: TRBJ2-2
cdr3_nt: TGTGCCAGCAGCCCCAGGCCCCCTAGCGGGGGGTCCGGGGAGCTGTTTTTT
cdr3_aa: CASSPRPPSGGSGELFF

clone_size: NA
v_call: TRBV9
d_call: TRBD1
j_call: TRBJ1-5
cdr3_nt: TGTGCCAGCAGCGTAGGGGGAGACGGGACAGGGACAAATCAGCCCCAGCATTTT
cdr3_aa: CASSVGGDGTGTNQPQHF

clone_size: NA
v_call: TRBV28
d_call: NA
j_call: TRBJ1-3
cdr3_nt: TGTGCCAGCAGTTTTGCCGTTGGAAACACCATATATTTT
cdr3_aa: CASSFAVGNTIYF

clone_size: NA
v_call: TRBV7-4
d_call: NA
j_call: TRBJ1-1
cdr3_nt: TGTGCCAGCAGCTTAGCCCCGGACACTGAAGCTTTCTTT
cdr3_aa: CASSLAPDTEAFF

clone_size: NA
v_call: TRBV7-2
d_call: NA
j_call: TRBJ1-3
cdr3_nt: TGTGCCAGCAGCTTTTCGGTGGGCCTTGGGGCTGGAAACACCATATATTTT
cdr3_aa: CASSFSVGLGAGNTIYF

clone_size: NA
v_call: TRBV27
d_call: TRBD1
j_call: TRBJ1-2
cdr3_nt: TGTGCCAGCAGTTTAGGGACAGGGGGCTTGTATGGCTACACCTTC
cdr3_aa: CASSLGTGGLYGYTF

clone_size: NA
v_call: TRBV6-5
d_call: NA
j_call: TRBJ1-2
cdr3_nt: TGTGCCAGCAGTCTCCGCCGGGACACCGTCTGCACCTTC
cdr3_aa: CASSLRRDTVCTF

clone_size: NA
v_call: TRBV6-5
d_call: NA
j_call: TRBJ1-1
cdr3_nt: TGTGCCAGCGGTCTCGACCTGAACACTGAAGCTTTCTTT
cdr3_aa: CASGLDLNTEAFF

clone_size: NA
v_call: TRBV2
d_call: TRBD1
j_call: TRBJ2-2
cdr3_nt: TGTGCCAGCCGCTTAGGACAGGGGGTAATCGGGGAGCTGTTTTTT
cdr3_aa: CASRLGQGVIGELFF

clone_size: NA
v_call: TRBV29-1
d_call: TRBD1
j_call: TRBJ2-7
cdr3_nt: TGCAGCGCCTCCGGGACAGGGGAAGAGCAGTATTTC
cdr3_aa: CSASGTGEEQYF

clone_size: NA
v_call: TRBV7-3
d_call: NA
j_call: TRBJ2-3
cdr3_nt: TGTGCCAGCAGCTTAGAGGGGCCGCCAAATACGCAGTATTTT
cdr3_aa: CASSLEGPPNTQYF

clone_size: NA
v_call: TRBV2
d_call: TRBD1
j_call: TRBJ2-7
cdr3_nt: TGTGCCAGCAAGGGGGCTGGGTACGAGCAGTACTTC
cdr3_aa: CASKGAGYEQYF

clone_size: NA
v_call: TRBV5-6
d_call: TRBD1
j_call: TRBJ2-2
cdr3_nt: TGTGCCAGCAGCTTGGAGGACAGGGTAGCAGGGACCGGGGAGCTGTTTTTT
cdr3_aa: CASSLEDRVAGTGELFF

clone_size: once
v_call: TRBV10-3
d_call: TRBD2
j_call: TRBJ2-1
cdr3_nt: TGTGCCATGGGGACTAGCGGGGGGGAGCAGTTCTTC
cdr3_aa: CAMGTSGGEQFF

clone_size: NA
v_call: TRBV19
d_call: NA
j_call: TRBJ1-5
cdr3_nt: TGTGCCAGTCGAAACCTCCAGGACAATAATTATAGCAATCAGCCCCAGCATTTT
cdr3_aa: CASRNLQDNNYSNQPQHF

clone_size: NA
v_call: TRBV28
d_call: TRBD2
j_call: TRBJ2-3
cdr3_nt: TGTGCCAGCAGTTTAATAACTAGCGGGGAGGCCGGTGCAGATACGCAGTATTTT
cdr3_aa: CASSLITSGEAGADTQYF

clone_size: once
v_call: TRBV6-2/TRBV6-3
d_call: NA
j_call: TRBJ1-5
cdr3_nt: TGTGCCAGCAGCCGGGACGGCGGAGACAATCAGCCCCAGCATTTT
cdr3_aa: CASSRDGGDNQPQHF

clone_size: NA
v_call: TRBV12-5
d_call: NA
j_call: TRBJ1-1
cdr3_nt: TGTGCTAGTGGCCGCTGGGGATACACTGAAGCTTTCTTT
cdr3_aa: CASGRWGYTEAFF

clone_size: NA
v_call: TRBV18
d_call: NA
j_call: TRBJ1-6
cdr3_nt: TGTGCCAGCTCAGTCGGGGACGATTCACCCCTCCACTTT
cdr3_aa: CASSVGDDSPLHF

clone_size: few
v_call: TRBV12-3/TRBV12-4
d_call: NA
j_call: TRBJ2-2
cdr3_nt: TGTGCCAGCAGCCCGGGGTTGGCCGGGGAGCTGTTTTTT
cdr3_aa: CASSPGLAGELFF

clone_size: NA
v_call: TRBV7-3
d_call: NA
j_call: TRBJ2-3
cdr3_nt: TGTGCCAGCAGCCCCCGATGGGGTTCGACAGATACGCAGTATTTT
cdr3_aa: CASSPRWGSTDTQYF

clone_size: NA
v_call: TRBV13
d_call: NA
j_call: TRBJ2-3
cdr3_nt: TGTGCCAGCAGCTTAGGTTTTAGGTCTCGAGGCGGGCAGTATTTT
cdr3_aa: CASSLGFRSRGGQYF

clone_size: NA
v_call: TRBV5-1
d_call: NA
j_call: TRBJ1-2
cdr3_nt: TGCGCCAGCAGCTTGGCAGGGAACTATGGCTACACCTTC
cdr3_aa: CASSLAGNYGYTF

clone_size: NA
v_call: TRBV13
d_call: TRBD1
j_call: TRBJ2-7
cdr3_nt: TGTGCCAGCAGCCTGCAGATGACAGGGGCCTACGAGCAGTACTTC
cdr3_aa: CASSLQMTGAYEQYF

clone_size: NA
v_call: TRBV19
d_call: NA
j_call: TRBJ2-7
cdr3_nt: TGTGCCAGTAGTAGCCCGGGTACAGGCGAGCAGTACTTC
cdr3_aa: CASSSPGTGEQYF

clone_size: NA
v_call: TRBV19
d_call: NA
j_call: TRBJ1-2
cdr3_nt: TGTGCCAGTAATATTTCCGCCCGGGACGGGAGAGGCTACACCTTC
cdr3_aa: CASNISARDGRGYTF

clone_size: NA
v_call: TRBV7-3
d_call: TRBD1
j_call: TRBJ1-1
cdr3_nt: TGTGCCAGCAGCTTAACTACAGGGGGAGGCACTGAAGCTTTCTTT
cdr3_aa: CASSLTTGGGTEAFF

clone_size: NA
v_call: TRBV30
d_call: NA
j_call: TRBJ1-1
cdr3_nt: TGTGCCTGGAGACCGATAGGTTTACAGATGAACACTGAAGCTTTCTTT
cdr3_aa: CAWRPIGLQMNTEAFF

clone_size: NA
v_call: TRBV9
d_call: TRBD1
j_call: TRBJ1-1
cdr3_nt: TGTGCCAGCAGCCCCAGGGACAGATATAACACTGAAGCTTTCTTT
cdr3_aa: CASSPRDRYNTEAFF

clone_size: NA
v_call: TRBV29-1
d_call: NA
j_call: TRBJ2-3
cdr3_nt: TGCAGCGTTGAAGGAAGCACAGATACGCAGTATTTT
cdr3_aa: CSVEGSTDTQYF

clone_size: once
v_call: TRBV27
d_call: NA
j_call: TRBJ1-4
cdr3_nt: TGTGCCAGCAGGCCCGCATTAGGGTGGGAAAAACTGTTTTTT
cdr3_aa: CASRPALGWEKLFF

clone_size: NA
v_call: TRBV18
d_call: NA
j_call: TRBJ2-7
cdr3_nt: TGTGCCAGCTCACCACCGCCAGGGGGGAGCTACGAGCAGTACTTC
cdr3_aa: CASSPPPGGSYEQYF

clone_size: NA
v_call: TRBV18
d_call: NA
j_call: TRBJ2-5
cdr3_nt: TGTGCCAGCTCACTGACAGAAAAGGAGACCCAGTACTTC
cdr3_aa: CASSLTEKETQYF

clone_size: NA
v_call: TRBV7-3
d_call: NA
j_call: TRBJ2-3
cdr3_nt: TGTGCCAGCAGCTTGGTCAGTAGCACAGATACGCAGTATTTT
cdr3_aa: CASSLVSSTDTQYF

clone_size: NA
v_call: TRBV6-5
d_call: NA
j_call: TRBJ1-5
cdr3_nt: TGTGCCAGCAGCCGGGACGGCGGAGACAATCAGCCCCAGCATTTT
cdr3_aa: CASSRDGGDNQPQHF

clone_size: few
v_call: TRBV28
d_call: NA
j_call: TRBJ1-2
cdr3_nt: TGTGCCAGCGGAAAAAACAGGTTTAGGATCCCATACGATGGCTACACCTTC
cdr3_aa: CASGKNRFRIPYDGYTF

clone_size: NA
v_call: TRBV29-1
d_call: NA
j_call: TRBJ2-2
cdr3_nt: TGCAGCGTTGAAAGGGTGGACGGGGAGCTGTTTTTT
cdr3_aa: CSVERVDGELFF